This T cell receptor beta chain is from a study of blood T cell dynamics during melanoma immunotherapy. Looking at the study overall: Patients with metastatic melanoma got pembrolizumab or nivolumab-ipilimumab as first-line care.

Trimming took 2 bases from V and 7 from J, leaving 11 bases between them. CDR3 length equals 13 residues. CDR1 SGHTA and CDR2 FQGNSA come from the germline V gene. Time point given: week 3, after first cycle of checkpoint inhibitor. Disease control meant complete response, partial response or stable disease at 12 weeks. No patient had earlier systemic cancer treatment, concurrent immunosuppressants, or another active cancer. Some clones are missing from TCRdb's copy, which holds only in-frame ones; the method was immunoSEQ multiplex PCR. The table records more than 13,000 clones, roughly 92% of them present only once.

The clonotype was recovered from a human donor with melanoma. The gene calls are TRBV7-2 and TRBJ1-1; tentatively, D is TRBD1 (5 bases). The sample in question was blood, obtained from a patient treated with checkpoint blockade. CDR3 amino acids: CASSLTFGGEAFF. CDR3 nucleotide sequence: TGTGCCAGCAGCTTAACTTTTGGGGGTGAAGCTTTCTTT.